Shown below are 26 T cell receptor beta chains from a single sample sequenced in a study of control samples from healthy donors and cancer patients. The method was immunoSEQ multiplex PCR; TCRdb's version includes in-frame clones alone and lacks a portion of them. The sample yields 190,000 or so clones, 90% to 95% seen once. Sequencing input: blood. Source of these receptors: a man aged 18 to 30 in good health.

This clone was observed a single time. CDR3 sequence: CASSPGTGGNQPQHF. The CDR3 nucleotides are TGTGCCAGCAGCCCAGGGACAGGGGGCAATCAGCCCCAGCATTTT. The chain couples TRBV5-8 to TRBJ1-5, with TRBD1 matching 10 bases. Germline CDR1 is SGHTS and CDR2 is YDEGEE. The V and J ends lost 4 bases and 2 bases, in that order; junction bases with no gene match: 3. The CDR3 has 15 amino acids. The entire variable domain, with the rest obtained from reference TRBV5-8 and TRBJ1-5, is as follows: EAGVTQSPTHLIKTRGQQATLRCSPISGHTSVYWYQQALGLGLQFLLWYDEGEERNRGNFPPRFSGRQFPNYSSELNVNALELEDSALYLCASSPGTGGNQPQHFGDGTRLSIL.

V usage is TRBV29-1 and J usage is TRBJ1-2, with D possibly being TRBD1 (5 bases). From germline, CDR1 is SQVTM and CDR2 ANQGSEA. This CDR3 has 13 amino acids. V was clipped by 5 bases and J by 6 bases, with 16 bases between them. DNA of the CDR3: TGCAGCGTTTGGACATCCCTAGTGAATGGCTACACCTTC. Translating it yields CSVWTSLVNGYTF.

The chain couples TRBV2 to TRBJ2-7; TRBD1 is a possible D gene (6 bases). Trimming removed 4 bases from V and 4 bases from J, with 14 bases in between. From germline, CDR1 is SNHLY and CDR2 FYNNEI. CDR3 length: 14 amino acids. The CDR3 protein is CASSVGQSVYEQYF. DNA of the CDR3: TGTGCCAGCAGTGTTGGACAGTCTGTATACGAGCAGTACTTC.

This CDR3 is CASSERQGSTDTQYF. In DNA form, the CDR3 reads TGTGCCAGCAGTGAGAGACAGGGGAGCACAGATACGCAGTATTTT. The chain recombines TRBV6-1 with TRBJ2-3, with TRBD1 identical over 8 bases. CDR1 is MNHNS, CDR2 SASEGT, per germline. CDR3 length equals 15 residues. V shed 3 bases, J shed 0 bases, and the junction held 2 bases outside the gene matches.

The chain has TRBV7-3 and TRBJ2-1; TRBD2 matches at 12 bases. From germline, CDR1 is SGHTA and CDR2 FQGTGA. This CDR3 contains 15 residues. Trimming cost V 5 bases and J 8 bases; bases outside gene matches: 7. The chain's CDR3 is CASSLGLAGLDEQFF. The CDR3 DNA is TGTGCCAGCAGCCTCGGACTAGCGGGGTTGGATGAGCAGTTCTTC.

The rearrangement joins TRBV4-1 to TRBJ2-5; TRBD2 is a possible D gene (6 bases). Germline CDR1 MGHRA, CDR2 YSYEKL. The CDR3 is made up of 13 amino acids. Trimming stripped 2 bases from V and 5 bases from J, with 9 bases between. The CDR3 sequence is CASSQKAGETQYF. The DNA for the CDR3 is TGCGCCAGCAGCCAAAAGGCGGGGGAGACCCAGTACTTC.

This sequence joins TRBV6-4 and TRBJ1-6; D ambiguous. The germline V gene has CDR1 MRHNA and CDR2 SNTAGT. The CDR3 is 11 amino acids. V dropped 9 bases and J dropped 10 bases, with 10 bases sitting between them. CDR3 residues: CARGSNSPLHF. The CDR3 DNA reads as TGTGCCAGAGGGTCAAACTCACCCCTCCACTTT.

The chain joins TRBV2 to TRBJ1-2; 7 bases are a match to TRBD1. V was clipped by 8 bases and J by 0 bases; unmatched bases: 3. The CDR3 loop spans 13 amino acids. The germline V gene has CDR1 SNHLY and CDR2 FYNNEI. CDR3 DNA: TGTGCCAGCCGACAGGGAACTAACTATGGCTACACCTTC. Its protein product is CASRQGTNYGYTF.

The chain combines TRBV7-9 with TRBJ1-4; D might be TRBD1 (5 bases). Germline V gives CDR1 SEHNR, CDR2 FQNEAQ (reference sequence). The CDR3 is 13 amino acids. V lost 4 bases to trimming and J lost 8 bases, with 11 bases between them. The CDR3 spells CASSYSQGEKLFF. Written as DNA, the CDR3 is TGTGCCAGCAGCTACTCCCAGGGAGAAAAACTGTTTTTT. Supplemented by reference TRBV7-9 and TRBJ1-4, the full variable domain reads DTGVSQNPRHKITKRGQNVTFRCDPISEHNRLYWYRQTLGQGPEFLTYFQNEAQLEKSRLLSDRFSAERPKGSFSTLEIQRTEQGDSAMYLCASSYSQGEKLFFGSGTQLSVL.

This clone came up once. The chain recombines TRBV20-1 with TRBJ1-1, with D maybe TRBD1 (6 bases). The V and J ends lost 6 bases and 3 bases respectively, with 17 bases between them. Germline lookup yields CDR1 DFQATT and CDR2 SNEGSKA (reference sequence). The CDR3 loop spans 14 amino acids. CDR3 loop: CSASRRQGYTEAFF. The CDR3 DNA follows: TGCAGTGCCAGTAGGCGGCAGGGGTACACTGAAGCTTTCTTT.

Notes on this clone: The sample has other DNA sequences that encode this CDR3 too. CDR3 in DNA: TGTGCCAGCAGCCAAGATTGGTCGCTAGCGGGGGGTCGGAACACCGGGGAGCTGTTTTTT. Its translation is CASSQDWSLAGGRNTGELFF. V and J are TRBV3-1 (or the pseudogene TRBV3-2) and TRBJ2-2, with TRBD2 matching over 11 bases. The junction had 10 bases not matched to a gene; V was cut back by 0 bases and J by 1 base. This CDR3 spans 20 amino acids. Germline loops: CDR1 LGHDT, CDR2 YNNKEL (reference sequence).

The J gene is TRBJ2-7, the V gene TRBV6-1, with 7 bases that match TRBD1. The CDR3 has 13 amino acids. Germline-derived CDR1 and CDR2 are MNHNS and SASEGT. V shed 3 bases, J shed 11 bases, and the junction held 10 bases outside the gene matches. The CDR3 DNA reads TGTGCCAGCAGTGAGGGGGACAGCAGATCGAAGTACTTC. Translated, it gives CASSEGDSRSKYF.

The chain has TRBV7-9 and TRBJ1-2, with 9 bases identical to TRBD1. CDR3 length: 13 residues. CDR1 is SEHNR, CDR2 FQNEAQ, per germline (reference sequence). V gave up 1 base and J gave up 8 bases; unmatched junction bases: 2. The DNA of the CDR3 is TGTGCCAGCAGCTTAGGGACAGGGGAGGGCTACACCTTC. Protein sequence: CASSLGTGEGYTF.

Note on this clone: A junction boundary mismatches the germline segment, possibly from a read error. The rearrangement uses TRBV7-3 and TRBJ2-6; 10 bases line up with TRBD1. Germline loops: CDR1 SGHTA, CDR2 FQGTGA. This CDR3 spans 17 amino acids. This CDR3 reads CASRGGDRGAGANVPTF. CDR3 in DNA: TGTGCCAGCAGGGGCGGGGACAGGGGAGCTGGGGCCAACGTCCCGACTTTC.

This clone is a singleton in its sample. CDR3 amino acids: CASSTVPSGPYGYTF. DNA for the CDR3: TGTGCCAGCAGCACCGTACCGTCAGGCCCCTATGGCTACACCTTC. V is TRBV11-2 and J is TRBJ1-2, with no clear D. V gave up 5 bases and J gave up 4 bases, with 17 bases separating them. The germline V gene encodes CDR1 SGHAT and CDR2 FQNNGV. The CDR3 loop spans 15 amino acids.

CDR3 in amino acids: CASSWGQGDTQYF. The CDR3 nucleotides are TGCGCCAGCAGCTGGGGACAGGGCGATACGCAGTATTTT. V usage is TRBV5-1 and J usage is TRBJ2-3; the match to TRBD1 covers 9 bases. After removal of 3 bases from V and 6 bases from J, the junction contained 2 bases not matched to a gene. Per germline, CDR1 SGHRS and CDR2 YFSETQ. This CDR3 region has 13 residues.

Concerning this clone: The same CDR3 can be traced to other DNA sequences in this sample. The rearrangement joins TRBV30 to TRBJ1-6, with D unclear. CDR3 length equals 14 residues. V was trimmed by 0 bases and J by 5 bases, leaving 8 bases between them. CDR1 and CDR2 (germline): GTSNPN, SVGIG (reference sequence). CDR3 DNA: TGTGCCTGGAGTGTAGGTCAGGATAATTCACCCCTCCACTTT. Protein: CAWSVGQDNSPLHF.

V is TRBV12-3 or TRBV12-4 and J is TRBJ2-3; the D gene could be TRBD1 or TRBD2 (5 bases each). The V end was cut by 1 base, the J end by 7 bases, with 9 bases between. This CDR3 is 13 amino acids long. Written as DNA, the CDR3 is TGTGCCAGCAGTTTAGGCAGGGACCATACGCAGTATTTT. This translates into CASSLGRDHTQYF.

The gene calls are TRBV15 and TRBJ1-5; 9 nucleotides line up with TRBD1. The germline V gene has CDR1 LNHNV and CDR2 YYDKDF (reference sequence). The ends lost 5 bases at V and 4 bases at J; junction bases unmatched: 3. The CDR3 sequence is 14 residues long. As DNA, the CDR3 is TGTGCCACCAGCTTCGGACAGGGGAATCAGCCCCAGCATTTT. It translates to CATSFGQGNQPQHF.

The rearrangement links TRBV10-3 to TRBJ1-2, with D perhaps TRBD1 (6 bases). The CDR3 length is 14 residues. Germline CDR1 is ENHRY and CDR2 is SYGVKD. V dropped 0 bases and J dropped 6 bases, with 11 bases sitting between them. CDR3 coding DNA: TGTGCCATCAGTGAGTCGTTGGGGGGCGATGGCTACACCTTC. This codes for CAISESLGGDGYTF.

The count of this clone is one. The chain employs TRBV2 and TRBJ2-7; D remains ambiguous. CDR3 length: 14 amino acids. Germline V lookup: CDR1 SNHLY, CDR2 FYNNEI. The V gene lost 3 bases and the J gene lost 3 bases, with 12 bases spanning the gap. The CDR3 reads CASSEERSFYEQYF. CDR3 bases: TGTGCCAGCAGTGAGGAACGGTCCTTCTACGAGCAGTACTTC.

This chain connects TRBV14 to TRBJ1-1; the D gene is possibly TRBD1 (5 bases). Trimming left V 3 bases short and J 2 bases short, with 10 bases between. Germline CDR1 is SGHDN and CDR2 is FVKESK. The CDR3 consists of 14 residues. For the CDR3, the DNA is TGTGCCAGCAGCCATGCCAGGGTAAACACTGAAGCTTTCTTT. Its protein product is CASSHARVNTEAFF. Supplemented by reference TRBV14 and TRBJ1-1, the full variable domain reads EAGVTQFPSHSVIEKGQTVTLRCDPISGHDNLYWYRRVMGKEIKFLLHFVKESKQDESGMPNNRFLAERTGGTYSTLKVQPAELEDSGVYFCASSHARVNTEAFFGQGTRLTVV.

V usage is TRBV5-1 and J usage is TRBJ2-1; 7 bases match TRBD1. There are 15 residues in the CDR3. V lost 0 bases and J lost 2; bases outside the gene matches: 2. CDR1 and CDR2 from the germline V gene are SGHRS and YFSETQ. This chain's CDR3 is CASSLGGGAYNEQFF. The CDR3 DNA reads as TGCGCCAGCAGCTTGGGAGGGGGCGCCTACAATGAGCAGTTCTTC.

The chain combines TRBV4-1 with TRBJ1-5; 10 nucleotides match TRBD1. The germline CDR1 and CDR2 sequences are MGHRA and YSYEKL. The CDR3 length is 18 residues. V lost 3 bases, J lost 2 bases, and 10 bases stayed unmatched. DNA of the CDR3: TGCGCCAGCAGCCACCCTCCGGGACAGGGGTCTGGCAATCAGCCCCAGCATTTT. Translating gives CASSHPPGQGSGNQPQHF.

Details on this clone: At one end, the junction sequence differs from germline, possibly due to a read error. This chain uses TRBV2 with TRBJ1-6, with D perhaps TRBD1 (5 bases). In germline, CDR1 is SNHLY, CDR2 FYNNEI. The CDR3 consists of 15 residues. For the CDR3, the DNA is TGTGCCAGCAGCGAAGACAGAGAGTATAATTCACCCCTCCACTTT. This encodes CASSEDREYNSPLHF.

This chain joins TRBV4-2 and TRBJ2-3; 7 bases agree with TRBD2. V trimming: 1 base; J trimming: 1 base; junction bases outside the gene matches: 5. Germline lookup yields CDR1 LGHNA and CDR2 YNFKEQ. The CDR3 is made up of 16 amino acids. The CDR3 spells CASSQGSGVRTDTQYF. Here the CDR3 DNA reads TGTGCCAGCAGCCAAGGGAGCGGGGTGCGCACAGATACGCAGTATTTT.